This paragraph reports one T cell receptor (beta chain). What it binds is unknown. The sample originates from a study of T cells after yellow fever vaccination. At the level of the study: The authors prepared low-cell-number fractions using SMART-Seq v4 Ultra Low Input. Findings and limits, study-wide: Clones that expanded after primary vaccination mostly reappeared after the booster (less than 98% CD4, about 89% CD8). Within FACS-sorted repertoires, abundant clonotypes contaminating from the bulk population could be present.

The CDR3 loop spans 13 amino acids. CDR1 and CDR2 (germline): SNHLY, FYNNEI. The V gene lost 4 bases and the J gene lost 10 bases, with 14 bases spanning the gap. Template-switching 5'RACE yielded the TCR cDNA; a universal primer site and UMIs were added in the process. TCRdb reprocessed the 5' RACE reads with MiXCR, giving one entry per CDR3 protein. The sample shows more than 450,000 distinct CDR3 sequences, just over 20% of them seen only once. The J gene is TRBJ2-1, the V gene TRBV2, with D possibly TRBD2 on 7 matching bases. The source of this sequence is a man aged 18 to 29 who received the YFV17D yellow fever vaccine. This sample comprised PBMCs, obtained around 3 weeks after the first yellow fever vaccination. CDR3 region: CASSASSGGEQFF. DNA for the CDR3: TGTGCCAGCAGTGCATCATCGGGGGGCGAGCAGTTCTTC.